What follows is one T cell receptor beta chain and its context. This clone has only one observation. Its antigen specificity is not known. No base quality values were provided; no much bigger clone lies one nucleotide off. The entry originates in a study of blood T cell repertoires in COVID-19 (dated by TCRdb to the early 2020s). Regarding the research as a whole: The collaborator samples originated in the United States, Italy and Spain and spanned the acute and convalescent phases of COVID-19. The samples were drawn from two sources: the first 160 participants of the ongoing ImmuneRACE study, and 1,200 or so subjects contributed by 6 global collaborators. The repertoires were released in a freely available public database meant as a resource for research on the immune response to SARS-CoV-2. The sample metadata nearly always contained a de-identified subject ID, COVID-19 status, age in years and sex. The material from the prospective study consisted of cDNA or gDNA derived from T cells, B-cell-depleted T cells, or PBMCs. Where HLA class I and class II types were available, the types were taken from metadata supplied by the sample provider, not from assay-based typing. Subjects who had been exposed to COVID-19, were actively infected with it, or had recovered from it provided the deeply sampled blood TCRbeta repertoires that made up the dataset. Overall study outcomes, separate from this receptor: Clinical and demographic metadata were provided uncurated, with the amount varying by source and participant.

From its cysteine to its phenylalanine, the CDR3 spans 18 amino acids. Of all the DNA, just the CDR3 is kept, 54 bases in frame from base 1. The junction shows trimming of 8 bases on V and 2 bases on J, and the gene matches do not reach 13 bases of it. CDR1 LNHNV and CDR2 YYDKDF are derived from the germline V gene (reference sequence). The collaborating institutions used their own protocols to collect whole blood in K2EDTA tubes. For TCRbeta analysis, collaborator samples were shipped as frozen whole blood, as isolated PBMCs, or as DNA extracted from either sample type. TCRbeta CDR3 regions were amplified from genomic DNA using the immunoSEQ Assay, a bias-controlled multiplex PCR. Processing in the source paper ran as follows. The number of nucleated cells in each sample was estimated by amplification of reference gene primers within the assay. Sequence reads were collapsed and filtered to measure the absolute abundance of every unique TCRbeta CDR3 rearrangement. For each sample, productive Simpson clonality was calculated by taking the square root of Simpson's diversity index across productive rearrangements. Here the immuneACCESS table is served through TCRdb, limited to in-frame sequences with V and J called. Missing clones are a known gap in these copies; in checked studies unresolved V genes cover under half, and the rest lacks a known reason. That table gives V, J and clone size, and the DNA gave D and trimming. For this sample the table gives under 200,000 clones, of which around 84% were detected only once. The top ten clones comprise approximately 14% of the sample.

The sample comprised peripheral blood. Rearrangement joined TRBV15 to TRBJ2-1; 12 of the junction bases match TRBD2. This clonotype originated in a man aged 25 to 40 with active or convalescent COVID-19. The nucleotide sequence reads TGTGCCACCGCGCCTACCGGACTAGCGGGAACACCCTACAATGAGCAGTTCTTC. Translated, this is CATAPTGLAGTPYNEQFF.